This is a list of T cell receptor beta chains from one sample in a study of shared clonotypes between healthy human individuals. Sequencing was performed with immunoSEQ multiplex PCR; in TCRdb, only in-frame clones are kept and a portion is missing. Seen here are some 2 million clones, about 95% observed once, and the top ten hold around 1%. The sequenced sample consisted of naive CD8+ T cells sorted from blood. The source is a man between 18 and 29 years old in good health. CDR3s include the opening cysteine and the closing phenylalanine or tryptophan. Each record gives: clone size, D gene, V gene, J gene, CDR3 protein, CDR3 DNA. D genes are given only for firm matches. Size is stated for part of the rows, as once, few or many counts, or as a class when the clone is expanded.

>-|TRBD1|TRBV5-4|TRBJ2-7
CASSFRDRGVGEQYF
TGTGCCAGCAGCTTCCGGGACAGGGGAGTGGGCGAGCAGTACTTC
>-|TRBD2|TRBV6-5|TRBJ2-2
CASLAGGTGELFF
TGTGCCAGCCTAGCGGGGGGGACCGGGGAGCTGTTTTTT
>-|TRBD1|TRBV5-6|TRBJ2-7
CASSPRQGFVAWEQYF
TGTGCCAGCAGCCCAAGACAGGGGTTTGTAGCGTGGGAGCAGTACTTC
>-|TRBD2|TRBV13|TRBJ2-3
CASSERTSGGMNTQYF
TGTGCCAGCAGCGAACGGACTAGCGGGGGCATGAATACGCAGTATTTT
>-|TRBD2|TRBV5-1|TRBJ2-1
CASSPLGLAGELEQFF
TGCGCCAGCAGCCCCCTTGGACTAGCGGGAGAATTAGAGCAGTTCTTC
>-|-|TRBV27|TRBJ2-7
CATRSAYEQYF
TGTGCCACCCGGAGCGCCTACGAGCAGTACTTC
>-|TRBD2|TRBV6-5|TRBJ2-7
CASSLSGSLLYEQYF
TGTGCCAGCAGTCTAAGCGGGAGCCTTCTCTACGAGCAGTACTTC
>-|-|TRBV5-4|TRBJ2-1
CASSGRTANEQFF
TGTGCCAGCAGCGGAAGGACAGCTAATGAGCAGTTCTTC
>-|-|TRBV9|TRBJ1-6
CASSVEREPDSYNSPLHF
TGTGCCAGCAGCGTAGAAAGGGAACCTGACTCCTATAATTCACCCCTCCACTTT
>once|-|TRBV5-6|TRBJ2-1
CASSTSSYNEQFF
TGTGCCAGCAGCACGAGCTCCTACAATGAGCAGTTCTTC
>-|-|TRBV2|TRBJ2-6
CASSDDKELSGANVLTF
TGTGCCAGCAGTGACGACAAGGAGCTCTCTGGGGCCAACGTCCTGACTTTC
>-|TRBD2|TRBV29-1|TRBJ2-2
CSVQTSGGPNTGELFF
TGCAGCGTTCAAACTAGCGGGGGGCCAAACACCGGGGAGCTGTTTTTT
>once|TRBD1|TRBV7-9|TRBJ1-1
CASSPGQEGTEAFF
TGTGCCAGCAGCCCTGGACAGGAGGGCACTGAAGCTTTCTTT
>-|-|TRBV15|TRBJ2-5
CATRGMGQETQYF
TGTGCCACCAGAGGCATGGGCCAAGAGACCCAGTACTTC
>-|-|TRBV5-1|TRBJ2-7
CASSLEPGGRYEQYF
TGCGCCAGCAGCTTGGAGCCTGGAGGACGCTACGAGCAGTACTTC
>-|-|TRBV5-5|TRBJ1-6
CASSIATGTGSPLHF
TGTGCCAGCAGCATAGCCACAGGGACGGGTTCACCCCTCCACTTT
>-|-|TRBV6-5|TRBJ2-1
CASSYYPTGDLNEQFF
TGTGCCAGCAGTTACTACCCTACAGGAGACCTCAATGAGCAGTTCTTC
>once|TRBD2|TRBV7-9|TRBJ2-7
CASKPQGGNEQYF
TGTGCCAGCAAACCCCAGGGAGGGAACGAGCAGTACTTC
>-|-|TRBV6-5|TRBJ1-5
CASSGAANQPQHF
TGTGCCAGCAGCGGGGCGGCGAATCAGCCCCAGCATTTT
>-|TRBD1|TRBV28|TRBJ1-1
CASRALPGQSKNTEAFF
TGTGCCAGCAGAGCCCTCCCGGGACAGAGTAAGAACACTGAAGCTTTCTTT
>once|-|TRBV1|TRBJ2-2
CTSSQDRGTTGELFF
TGCACCAGCAGCCAAGATCGGGGGACCACCGGGGAGCTGTTTTTT
>once|-|TRBV5-6|TRBJ1-5
CACLGCNQPQHF
TGTGCCTGTCTGGGGTGCAATCAGCCCCAGCATTTT
>-|-|TRBV11-2|TRBJ2-7
CASSLGTAGYEQYF
TGTGCCAGCAGCTTAGGGACAGCCGGCTACGAGCAGTACTTC
>-|-|TRBV30|TRBJ2-7
CAWSVQDYEQYF
TGTGCCTGGAGTGTACAGGATTACGAGCAGTACTTC